The 3 T cell receptor beta chains below were found in one sample sequenced in a study of cytomegalovirus exposure and HLA in healthy donors. The PCR had 60 Vbeta and 13 Jbeta primers. Clones were read by immunoSEQ multiplex PCR, and TCRdb kept only the in-frame ones, dropping some. The profile shows some 120,000 clones, about 80% of them singletons. The specimen was PBMCs. Receptor source: a man under 40 in good health and CMV-seropositive.

The V call is TRBV4-3, the J call TRBJ2-6; TRBD1 might be the D (6 bases). The germline CDR1 and CDR2 sequences are LGHNA and YSLEER. The CDR3 is made up of 17 amino acids. V was pared by 4 bases and J by 0 bases, with 13 bases between. The CDR3 protein is CASSRGTLHSGANVLTF. CDR3 sequence (DNA): TGCGCCAGCAGCCGAGGGACACTCCACTCTGGGGCCAACGTCCTGACTTTC.

The CDR3 nucleotides are TGTGCCAGCAGCTTCGCCGGGGAGCTGTTTTTT. Protein: CASSFAGELFF. V gene TRBV7-8 combines with J gene TRBJ2-2, with no clear D. This CDR3 contains 11 residues. Germline V gene sequence: CDR1 SGHVS, CDR2 FQNEAQ. The V gene lost 3 bases and the J gene lost 6 bases, with 2 bases spanning the gap.

J is TRBJ1-1 and V is TRBV10-1; maybe TRBD1 (6 bases). V was cut by 2 bases and J by 0 bases, with 13 bases left in between. The CDR3 consists of 16 residues. Germline V CDR1 and CDR2: WNHNN, SYGVQD (reference sequence). The CDR3 DNA follows: TGCGCCAGCAGTGAGATCGGGACATTTCTGAACACTGAAGCTTTCTTT. This sequence encodes CASSEIGTFLNTEAFF.